Below, 17 T cell receptor beta chains from the same sample are listed, as sequenced in a study of beta chain features in type 1 diabetes. Overall study findings and caveats: The study found moderately but significantly shorter TCRB CDR3s in all four CD4+ subsets of Type 1 diabetes patients.

What these receptors recognize is not known. TCRB transcripts that were expressed got sequenced, as all of the isolated RNA had been reverse transcribed. Clones were read by immunoSEQ multiplex PCR, and TCRdb kept only the in-frame ones, dropping some. Among 300,000 or so clones listed, 9.3% were seen once. The sequencing sample was made of central memory CD4+ T cells from blood. Source of these receptors: a man aged 30 to 39 with type 1 diabetes.

The J gene is TRBJ1-1, the V gene TRBV25-1; D not resolved. The CDR3 is 13 residues long. CDR1 is MGHDK, CDR2 SYGVNS, per germline. Deletions cut 7 bases from V and 0 bases from J, with 9 bases between. As DNA, the CDR3 is TGTGCCAGCAAAGGAGCTATGAACACTGAAGCTTTCTTT. Protein product: CASKGAMNTEAFF.

The chain is built from TRBV7-2 and TRBJ2-6; 7 nucleotides agree with TRBD1. After removal of 6 bases from V and 3 bases from J, the junction contained 5 bases not matched to a gene. Germline CDR1 is SGHTA and CDR2 is FQGNSA. The CDR3 is 15 amino acids. The CDR3 protein is CASSRDRDGANVLTF. CDR3 nucleotide sequence: TGTGCCAGCAGTCGCGACAGGGATGGGGCCAACGTCCTGACTTTC.

This clone was counted between two and nine times. The sample carries other DNA sequences with the same CDR3. The V call is TRBV7-7, the J call TRBJ2-5, with a tentative D call TRBD1 (6 bases). The germline V gene has CDR1 SSHAT and CDR2 FNYEAQ (reference sequence). CDR3 size: 13 residues. The V end was cut by 0 bases, the J end by 4 bases, with 6 bases between. The CDR3 coding sequence is TGTGCCAGCAGCTTAGCAGGGGGAGAGACCCAGTACTTC. It encodes CASSLAGGETQYF. Together with reference TRBV7-7 and TRBJ2-5, the CDR3 gives the full variable domain: GAGVSQSPRYKVTKRGQDVTLRCDPISSHATLYWYQQALGQGPEFLTYFNYEAQPDKSGLPSDRFSAERPEGSISTLTIQRTEQRDSAMYRCASSLAGGETQYFGPGTRLLVL.

A few counts support this clone. The V gene is TRBV7-6, the J gene TRBJ2-2; D is undetermined. CDR1 and CDR2 (germline): SGHVS, FNYEAQ. The CDR3 runs to 12 residues. Trimming cost V 7 bases and J 1 base, with 4 bases left between them. The CDR3 nucleotides are TGTGCCAGCACTGGGAACACCGGGGAGCTGTTTTTT. Translated: CASTGNTGELFF.

This clone came up a few times. V gene TRBV6-5 combines with J gene TRBJ1-1; 7 nucleotides match TRBD1. CDR3 size: 16 residues. Germline CDR1 and CDR2: MNHEY and SVGAGI. V gave up 4 bases and J gave up 0 bases; unmatched junction bases: 8. The chain's CDR3 is CASSSRQGGMNTEAFF. DNA for the CDR3: TGTGCCAGCAGTTCCCGACAGGGAGGCATGAACACTGAAGCTTTCTTT.

This clone was observed a few times. The chain couples TRBV9 to TRBJ2-5, with a possible D match to TRBD1 (6 bases). The CDR3 runs to 15 residues. Germline loops: CDR1 SGDLS, CDR2 YYNGEE. V lost 3 bases and J lost 5, with 17 bases in between. CDR3 in DNA: TGTGCCAGCAGCGAGTCCGGGACACAGGTTGAGACCCAGTACTTC. Translating gives CASSESGTQVETQYF.

This clone has a handful of counts. This chain connects TRBV10-2 to TRBJ1-2; TRBD1 is a possible D gene (6 bases). This CDR3 spans 13 amino acids. V lost 6 bases, J lost 3 bases, and 11 bases lay in between. Germline V gene data show CDR1 as WSHSY and CDR2 as SAAADI. In DNA form, the CDR3 reads TGCGCCAGCAGGGAGACAGGATACTATGGCTACACCTTC. Its protein product is CASRETGYYGYTF.

CDR3 amino acids: CASSLYRGGLMETQYF. The DNA for the CDR3 is TGTGCCAGCAGCTTATATCGGGGGGGCCTGATGGAGACCCAGTACTTC. This chain joins TRBV5-4 and TRBJ2-5, with TRBD2 identical over 8 bases. The V gene's germline CDR1 is SGHNT and CDR2 YYREEE (reference sequence). The CDR3 covers 16 residues. With 2 bases clipped from V and 5 bases from J, the junction kept 11 bases outside the gene matches.

The chain uses TRBV7-2 and TRBJ2-2, with D hard to call. Between the trimmed V and J ends, which lost 5 bases and 4 bases, there was a span of 8 bases. This CDR3 is 13 amino acids long. CDR1 SGHTA and CDR2 FQGNSA come from the germline V gene. The chain's CDR3 is CASSRISTGELFF. The CDR3 coding sequence is TGTGCCAGCAGCCGAATAAGCACCGGGGAGCTGTTTTTT.

The chain couples TRBV6-5 to TRBJ2-2; perhaps TRBD2 as D (7 bases). The germline CDR1 and CDR2 sequences are MNHEY and SVGAGI. The CDR3 is made up of 15 amino acids. The ends were cut back, 6 bases at V and 2 bases at J, with 13 bases in the middle. The CDR3 protein is CASSAGALNTGELFF. DNA for the CDR3: TGTGCCAGCAGCGCGGGGGCCCTAAACACCGGGGAGCTGTTTTTT.

The V and J genes are TRBV7-9 and TRBJ2-3, with TRBD1 as a possible D gene (5 bases). V was trimmed by 5 bases and J by 1 base, leaving 10 bases between them. The CDR3 is 14 amino acids. Germline V gene data show CDR1 as SEHNR and CDR2 as FQNEAQ (reference sequence). CDR3 coding DNA: TGTGCCAGCAGCGTCGACAGTCGCACAGATACGCAGTATTTT. It specifies CASSVDSRTDTQYF.

The CDR3 loop reads CASSVGQTGDWGTDTQYF. The CDR3 DNA reads as TGTGCCAGCAGCGTCGGACAGACAGGGGATTGGGGCACAGATACGCAGTATTTT. The chain employs TRBV9 and TRBJ2-3, with 8 bases lining up with TRBD1. CDR3 length equals 18 residues. The V segment lost 2 bases and the J segment 1 base; nucleotides outside the gene matches: 12. Germline lookup yields CDR1 SGDLS and CDR2 YYNGEE. The whole variable domain, filled in from reference TRBV9 and TRBJ2-3, reads DSGVTQTPKHLITATGQRVTLRCSPRSGDLSVYWYQQSLDQGLQFLIQYYNGEERAKGNILERFSAQQFPDLHSELNLSSLELGDSALYFCASSVGQTGDWGTDTQYFGPGTRLTVL.

V is TRBV6-6 and J is TRBJ2-7; D is unclear. The V and J ends lost 5 bases and 0 bases respectively, with 14 bases between them. The germline gives CDR1 MNHNY, CDR2 SVGAGI (reference sequence). The CDR3 runs 15 residues. CDR3 in DNA: TGTGCCAGCAGTGACCCGACACGGTACTCCTACGAGCAGTACTTC. Translated: CASSDPTRYSYEQYF.

The chain uses TRBV7-2 and TRBJ1-2; perhaps TRBD1 as D (6 bases). The germline V and J ends were trimmed by 2 bases and 4 bases, with 14 bases remaining between them. The CDR3 is 15 amino acids. Per germline, CDR1 SGHTA and CDR2 FQGNSA. The CDR3 loop reads CASSLQTGAPYGYTF. Written as DNA, the CDR3 is TGTGCCAGCAGCTTACAAACGGGGGCTCCCTATGGCTACACCTTC.

This chain connects TRBV11-2 to TRBJ1-6; D ambiguous. V lost 5 bases and J lost 4, with 9 bases in between. The V gene's germline CDR1 is SGHAT and CDR2 FQNNGV. CDR3 length: 14 residues. The CDR3 nucleotides are TGTGCCAGCAGCCCGGACTGGTATAATTCACCCCTCCACTTT. It encodes CASSPDWYNSPLHF.

V is TRBV19 and J is TRBJ1-2; 11 bases fit TRBD1. CDR1 and CDR2 from the germline V gene are LNHDA and SQIVND (reference sequence). The CDR3 is 13 amino acids. Trimming cost V 10 bases and J 3 bases; bases outside gene matches: 4. The CDR3 sequence: CATEGQGDYGYTF. The CDR3 DNA reads as TGTGCCACAGAGGGACAGGGGGACTATGGCTACACCTTC.

This chain links TRBV7-9 with TRBJ1-6; D is possibly TRBD1 (5 bases). The CDR3 sequence is 15 residues long. V dropped 5 bases and J dropped 0 bases, with 8 bases sitting between them. Per the germline V gene, CDR1 is SEHNR and CDR2 is FQNEAQ (reference sequence). CDR3 sequence reads: CASSQQGSYNSPLHF. The DNA of the CDR3 is TGTGCCAGCAGCCAGCAGGGCTCCTATAATTCACCCCTCCACTTT.